A selection of T cell receptor beta chains follows, all from one sample in a study of T cell responses to AZD1222 COVID-19 vaccine. The protocol was immunoSEQ multiplex PCR, while the TCRdb copy is restricted to in-frame clones and leaves out a portion. This sample has fewer than 120,000 clones, with about 88% found just once. The source material was peripheral blood, sampled on day 0 of AZD1222 vaccination. Receptors were obtained from an adult in good health. Each CDR3 is given with its conserved first and last residue. D genes are given only for firm matches. The size of a clone is reported for some rows only, either as once, few or many, or as a class for expanded clones.

CDR3 protein	CDR3 DNA	V gene	J gene	CDR3 length	D gene	clone size
CSVDKDTDTEAFF	TGCAGCGTTGACAAAGATACGGACACTGAAGCTTTCTTT	TRBV29-1	TRBJ1-1	13	-	-
CSVNDRGVKNIQYF	TGCAGCGTAAACGACAGGGGAGTCAAAAACATTCAGTACTTC	TRBV29-1	TRBJ2-4	14	TRBD1	-
CASSQGLAGNTIYF	TGTGCCAGCAGCCAAGGACTAGCTGGAAACACCATATATTTT	TRBV3-1/TRBV3-2	TRBJ1-3	14	-	-
CASSPPSRAGGTEAFF	TGTGCCAGCTCACCACCTTCGCGGGCTGGAGGGACTGAAGCTTTCTTT	TRBV18	TRBJ1-1	16	-	-
CASSLARQGNQPQHF	TGTGCCAGCAGCTTAGCTCGACAGGGCAATCAGCCCCAGCATTTT	TRBV7-8	TRBJ1-5	15	-	-
CSVVESRNLYGYTF	TGCAGCGTTGTTGAGAGTCGGAACCTCTATGGCTACACCTTC	TRBV29-1	TRBJ1-2	14	-	few
CATSRGWAGETPLHF	TGTGCCACCAGCAGAGGGTGGGCAGGGGAAACACCCCTCCACTTT	TRBV15	TRBJ1-6	15	-	-
CASSPTSGTPNTEAFF	TGTGCCAGCAGCCCTACCAGCGGGACCCCGAACACTGAAGCTTTCTTT	TRBV7-8	TRBJ1-1	16	-	-
CSVAEGGQTQPQHF	TGCAGCGTTGCAGAGGGCGGGCAAACTCAGCCCCAGCATTTT	TRBV29-1	TRBJ1-5	14	-	-
CASSYSSQGPKNIQYF	TGTGCCAGCAGTTACTCGTCTCAGGGGCCCAAAAACATTCAGTACTTC	TRBV6-2/TRBV6-3	TRBJ2-4	16	-	-
CATSPTLGASGRDEQFF	TGTGCCACCAGTCCCACCCTGGGGGCTAGCGGGAGAGATGAGCAGTTCTTC	TRBV24-1	TRBJ2-1	17	TRBD2	-
CASSSQVSATEAFF	TGTGCCAGCAGCAGCCAGGTTTCTGCCACTGAAGCTTTCTTT	TRBV9	TRBJ1-1	14	-	-
CATSRPPGEQYF	TGTGCCACCAGCAGGCCCCCGGGAGAGCAGTACTTC	TRBV15	TRBJ2-7	12	-	once
CASSVGTDTQYF	TGTGCCAGCAGCGTGGGCACAGATACGCAGTATTTT	TRBV9	TRBJ2-3	12	-	-
CASSTGGPYNEQFF	TGTGCCAGTAGTACTGGCGGGCCTTACAATGAGCAGTTCTTC	TRBV19	TRBJ2-1	14	-	-
CASSEARVAGYGYTF	TGCGCCAGCAGTGAAGCCAGGGTGGCGGGCTATGGCTACACCTTC	TRBV10-2	TRBJ1-2	15	-	-
CAWVRGSRVAFF	TGTGCCTGGGTTAGGGGCTCCCGCGTGGCGTTCTTC	TRBV30	TRBJ2-1	12	-	-
CASMTQMGETEAFF	TGTGCCAGCATGACCCAGATGGGGGAAACTGAAGCTTTCTTT	TRBV4-2	TRBJ1-1	14	-	-
CASSQSLAGDEQYF	TGTGCCAGCAGCCAAAGTCTAGCGGGCGACGAGCAGTACTTC	TRBV3-1/TRBV3-2	TRBJ2-7	14	TRBD2	once
CASSRRRDSIFYGYTF	TGTGCCAGCAGCCGTCGCCGGGACAGCATTTTCTATGGCTACACCTTC	TRBV7-4	TRBJ1-2	16	TRBD1	few
CASSFSGRYTEAFF	TGTGCCAGCAGCTTCTCAGGGCGTTACACTGAAGCTTTCTTT	TRBV5-8	TRBJ1-1	14	-	-
CASRVDRGTEQYF	TGCGCCAGCAGGGTGGACAGGGGAACCGAGCAGTACTTC	TRBV10-1	TRBJ2-7	13	TRBD1	-
CASSQTSLTETQYF	TGTGCCAGCAGTCAGACTAGCCTGACAGAGACCCAGTACTTC	TRBV6-5	TRBJ2-5	14	TRBD2	-
CASSLTRSSETQYF	TGCGCCAGTTCCCTGACCCGCTCCTCAGAGACCCAGTACTTC	TRBV10-1	TRBJ2-5	14	-	-
CASSQGYGYTF	TGTGCCAGCAGCCAGGGGTACGGCTACACCTTC	TRBV25-1	TRBJ1-2	11	-	-
CASSLWRGRYEQYF	TGTGCCAGCAGCTTGTGGCGGGGGCGATACGAGCAGTACTTC	TRBV5-8	TRBJ2-7	14	-	-
CASSMRANTEAFF	TGTGCCAGTAGTATGCGAGCAAACACTGAAGCTTTCTTT	TRBV19	TRBJ1-1	13	-	once
CASSVAGTGYEQYF	TGTGCCAGCAGCGTAGCCGGGACAGGCTACGAGCAGTACTTC	TRBV9	TRBJ2-7	14	TRBD1	-
CASSSLTSVVDTQYF	TGCGCCAGCAGCTCCTTGACTAGCGTAGTAGATACGCAGTATTTT	TRBV5-1	TRBJ2-3	15	TRBD2	-
CASSEGARRYGYTF	TGTGCCAGCAGTGAAGGGGCCAGGAGGTATGGCTACACCTTC	TRBV6-1	TRBJ1-2	14	-	-
CASRKGGQETQYF	TGTGCCAGCAGAAAGGGGGGTCAAGAGACCCAGTACTTC	TRBV6-6	TRBJ2-5	13	-	-